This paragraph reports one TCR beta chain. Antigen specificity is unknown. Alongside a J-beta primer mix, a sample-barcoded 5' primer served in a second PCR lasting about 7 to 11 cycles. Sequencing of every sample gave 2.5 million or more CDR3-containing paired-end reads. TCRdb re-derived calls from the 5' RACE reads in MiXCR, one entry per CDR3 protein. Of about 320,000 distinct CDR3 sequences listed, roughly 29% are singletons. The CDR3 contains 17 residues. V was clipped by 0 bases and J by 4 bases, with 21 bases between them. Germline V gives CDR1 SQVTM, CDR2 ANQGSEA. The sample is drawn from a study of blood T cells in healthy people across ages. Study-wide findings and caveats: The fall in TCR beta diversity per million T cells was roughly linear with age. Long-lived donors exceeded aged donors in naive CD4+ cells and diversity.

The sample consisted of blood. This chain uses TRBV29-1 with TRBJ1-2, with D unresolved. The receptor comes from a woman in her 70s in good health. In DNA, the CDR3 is TGCAGCGTTGAAGATCCCCTGAACGGCGCCACCCGCTATGGCTACACCTTC. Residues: CSVEDPLNGATRYGYTF. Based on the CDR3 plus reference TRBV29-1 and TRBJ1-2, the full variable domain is SAVISQKPSRDICQRGTSLTIQCQVDSQVTMMFWYRQQPGQSLTLIATANQGSEATYESGFVIDKFPISRPNLTFSTLTVSNMSPEDSSIYLCSVEDPLNGATRYGYTFGSGTRLTVV.